The 26 T cell receptor beta chains below all came from one sample that was sequenced in a study of shared clonotypes between healthy human individuals. Libraries were prepared by immunoSEQ multiplex PCR; TCRdb keeps only in-frame clonotypes and omits some of them. The sample records fewer than 800,000 clones, 90% to 95% being singletons. Terminally differentiated effector memory CD45RA+ cells were left out of the naive CD8 fraction, which was CD45RO-negative and positively selected for CCR7. The sample consisted of naive CD8+ T cells sorted from blood. These TCRs come from a man aged 25-40 years in good health.

The chain couples TRBV28 to TRBJ1-5; TRBD1 aligns across 8 bases. The CDR3 has 17 residues. V gave up 6 bases and J gave up 4 bases; unmatched junction bases: 14. Germline loops: CDR1 MDHEN, CDR2 SYDVKM. The DNA of the CDR3 is TGTGCCAGCAGGACGTTAAGGACAGGGCCCGAAAATCAGCCCCAGCATTTT. It codes for CASRTLRTGPENQPQHF.

The CDR3 DNA sequence: TGTGCCAGCAGCTTAGTACCCAGCACAGATACGCAGTATTTT. Translating it yields CASSLVPSTDTQYF. This chain links TRBV7-6 with TRBJ2-3; the D is unclear. The CDR3 sequence is 14 residues long. V lost 1 base, J lost 0 bases, and 5 bases lay in between. Germline CDR1 SGHVS, CDR2 FNYEAQ.

This clone was recorded only once. The gene calls are TRBV2 and TRBJ1-1; maybe TRBD1 (5 bases). Germline V gives CDR1 SNHLY, CDR2 FYNNEI. V lost 8 bases to trimming and J lost 5 bases, with 15 bases between them. The CDR3 totals 13 residues. Here the CDR3 DNA reads TGTGCCAGCCATACAGGTTTTGGGACTGAAGCTTTCTTT. It translates to CASHTGFGTEAFF.

The chain uses TRBV27 and TRBJ2-7, with D possibly being TRBD2 (5 bases). Germline V gene data show CDR1 as MNHEY and CDR2 as SMNVEV (reference sequence). This CDR3 comprises 16 residues. Trimming removed 2 bases from V and 3 bases from J, with 17 bases in between. CDR3 coding DNA: TGTGCCAGCAGTTTAACGTCGGCTAGCAGCTACTACGAGCAGTACTTC. Translating it yields CASSLTSASSYYEQYF.

This chain links TRBV2 with TRBJ1-1, with a possible D match to TRBD1 (6 bases). The germline V gene encodes CDR1 SNHLY and CDR2 FYNNEI. This CDR3 contains 14 residues. V was cut by 7 bases and J by 3 bases, with 15 bases left in between. CDR3 sequence reads: CASTEGGPDTEAFF. The CDR3 nucleotides read TGTGCCAGCACCGAGGGGGGTCCGGACACTGAAGCTTTCTTT.

The chain carries TRBV27 and TRBJ2-7; D remains unclear. Looked up from germline, CDR1 is MNHEY and CDR2 is SMNVEV (reference sequence). The CDR3 runs 13 residues. V was pared by 3 bases and J by 7 bases, with 13 bases between. The CDR3 spells CASSFGRYGEQYF. The CDR3 DNA sequence: TGTGCCAGCAGTTTCGGACGGTATGGGGAGCAGTACTTC.

CDR3 bases: TGTGCCAGCAGTTTAACAGGAGACTATGGCTACACCTTC. This sequence encodes CASSLTGDYGYTF. This chain joins TRBV7-2 and TRBJ1-2, with D possibly TRBD1 on 5 matching bases. Germline CDR1 SGHTA, CDR2 FQGNSA. V shed 6 bases and J shed 3 bases, with 11 bases lying between them. CDR3 length: 13 amino acids.

V usage is TRBV29-1 and J usage is TRBJ2-1, with no clear D. The CDR3 covers 16 residues. Trimming took 1 base from V and 1 from J, leaving 14 bases between them. Per the germline V gene, CDR1 is SQVTM and CDR2 is ANQGSEA. CDR3 loop: CSVEGSRDTSYNEQFF. The CDR3 bases are TGCAGCGTTGAAGGGTCGCGAGACACTTCCTACAATGAGCAGTTCTTC.

There are a few counts of this clone. A read error is possible here, since a much larger clone lies one base away. This sample also contains other DNA sequences that code for the same CDR3. The rearrangement joins TRBV27 to TRBJ2-7; D is undetermined. The V and J ends lost 4 bases and 2 bases respectively, with 3 bases between them. CDR1 is MNHEY and CDR2 is SMNVEV in the germline V gene (reference sequence). CDR3 size: 11 residues. The CDR3 sequence: CASSSPYEQYF. CDR3 DNA: TGTGCCAGCAGTTCCCCCTACGAGCAGTACTTC.

The CDR3 DNA is TGCGCCAGCAGCCAAGGTTCGGGGGGAAGCTCCTACGAGCAGTACTTC. It translates to CASSQGSGGSSYEQYF. This sequence joins TRBV4-3 and TRBJ2-7, with 7 positions matching TRBD2. The junction had 6 bases not matched to a gene; V was cut back by 1 base and J by 0 bases. CDR1 and CDR2 (germline): LGHNA, YSLEER. This CDR3 spans 16 amino acids.

This rearrangement joins TRBV27 to TRBJ2-1; TRBD2 matches 13 bases. This CDR3 region has 17 residues. V lost 2 bases to trimming and J lost 8 bases; unmatched junction nucleotides: 9. CDR1 is MNHEY, CDR2 SMNVEV, per germline (reference sequence). The CDR3 DNA follows: TGTGCCAGCAGTTTAAATGGGGGACTAGCGGGGAGACATGAGCAGTTCTTC. Protein product: CASSLNGGLAGRHEQFF.

The chain carries TRBV14 and TRBJ2-2; the D is unclear. The CDR3 runs to 17 residues. V gave up 0 bases and J gave up 4 bases, with 15 bases separating them. Germline V lookup: CDR1 SGHDN, CDR2 FVKESK. CDR3 nucleotides: TGTGCCAGCAGCCAAGATGATGCTGGACCGTTCACCGGGGAGCTGTTTTTT. Protein sequence: CASSQDDAGPFTGELFF.

This rearrangement joins TRBV14 to TRBJ2-1; 7 bases line up with TRBD2. Per germline, CDR1 SGHDN and CDR2 FVKESK. This CDR3 spans 15 amino acids. V was pared by 4 bases and J by 4 bases, with 7 bases of the junction left unmatched. The CDR3 DNA is TGTGCCAGCAGCCGCGTAGCTAGCGGTTACAATGAGCAGTTCTTC. Translation gives CASSRVASGYNEQFF. Filled out from reference TRBV14 and TRBJ2-1, the complete variable domain reads EAGVTQFPSHSVIEKGQTVTLRCDPISGHDNLYWYRRVMGKEIKFLLHFVKESKQDESGMPNNRFLAERTGGTYSTLKVQPAELEDSGVYFCASSRVASGYNEQFFGPGTRLTVL.

The chain couples TRBV30 to TRBJ2-1; the D is unclear. Germline loops: CDR1 GTSNPN, CDR2 SVGIG (reference sequence). The CDR3 loop spans 13 amino acids. Trimming stripped 1 base from V and 2 bases from J, with 6 bases between. In nucleotides, the CDR3 is TGTGCCTGGAGTGGCCTACCCTACAATGAGCAGTTCTTC. It is translated as CAWSGLPYNEQFF.

The V gene is TRBV10-1, the J gene TRBJ2-7, with a weak D call TRBD2 (5 bases). Germline V gene data show CDR1 as WNHNN and CDR2 as SYGVQD (reference sequence). V lost 3 bases and J 1 base, leaving 22 bases between the germline ends. The CDR3 runs to 18 residues. CDR3 in DNA: TGCGCCAGCAGTGACCTCGGATTGGCCGACGGGGTATCCTACGAGCAGTACTTC. Its protein is CASSDLGLADGVSYEQYF.

The chain has TRBV7-2 and TRBJ2-5; no clear D gene. This CDR3 has 14 amino acids. V was clipped by 5 bases and J by 4 bases, with 14 bases between them. Looked up from germline, CDR1 is SGHTA and CDR2 is FQGNSA. The CDR3 is CASSPMTQTETQYF. The CDR3, as DNA: TGTGCCAGCAGCCCGATGACGCAAACAGAGACCCAGTACTTC.

The chain recombines TRBV5-5 with TRBJ1-1, with D perhaps matching TRBD1 (5 bases). Germline lookup yields CDR1 SGHKS and CDR2 YYEKEE (reference sequence). Deletions cut 2 bases from V and 1 base from J, with 12 bases between. The CDR3 consists of 15 residues. CDR3 residues: CASSFLIGANTEAFF. CDR3 bases: TGTGCCAGCAGCTTCTTAATAGGGGCGAACACTGAAGCTTTCTTT.

The rearrangement uses TRBV10-3 and TRBJ1-2; weak D call: TRBD1 (5 bases). Trimming cost V 8 bases and J 1 base, with 20 bases left between them. Germline CDR1 is ENHRY and CDR2 is SYGVKD. The CDR3 contains 16 residues. The DNA of the CDR3 is TGTGCCATCGCCCGGGACGGCGCTATCGGTAACTATGGCTACACCTTC. This encodes CAIARDGAIGNYGYTF.

The chain uses TRBV4-2 and TRBJ1-1; 7 positions match TRBD1. CDR3 length: 15 amino acids. Germline CDR1 reads LGHNA; CDR2 reads YNFKEQ. The V and J ends lost 5 bases and 4 bases, in that order; junction bases with no gene match: 10. This CDR3 reads CASSYPGAGGTEAFF. The CDR3, as DNA: TGTGCCAGCAGCTACCCGGGGGCAGGGGGCACTGAAGCTTTCTTT.

The chain recombines TRBV19 with TRBJ2-1, with a possible D match to TRBD2 (7 bases). V dropped 3 bases and J dropped 6 bases, with 33 bases sitting between them. The CDR3 runs 21 residues. Germline V gene sequence: CDR1 LNHDA, CDR2 SQIVND (reference sequence). This CDR3 is CASSIDSGSGLGGPVFNEQFF. CDR3 bases: TGTGCCAGTAGTATCGATTCAGGGTCCGGACTAGGGGGACCCGTATTCAATGAGCAGTTCTTC.

The chain has TRBV5-1 and TRBJ2-7; 9 bases are a match to TRBD1. After removal of 5 bases from V and 0 bases from J, the junction contained 3 bases not matched to a gene. Germline CDR1 and CDR2: SGHRS and YFSETQ. This CDR3 contains 14 residues. The CDR3 DNA sequence: TGCGCCAGCAGGGGGACAGGGCTCTCCTACGAGCAGTACTTC. Its protein is CASRGTGLSYEQYF.

This sequence joins TRBV11-2 and TRBJ2-7; D remains unclear. Germline values: CDR1 SGHAT, CDR2 FQNNGV. This CDR3 comprises 14 residues. Trimming removed 1 base at V and 5 bases at J, with 12 bases between. The CDR3 loop is CASSLGGGYNEQYF. Written as DNA, the CDR3 is TGTGCCAGCAGCTTAGGAGGCGGATACAACGAGCAGTACTTC.

The chain carries TRBV6-6 and TRBJ1-5; 8 bases agree with TRBD1. The CDR3 sequence is 14 residues long. Unmatched junction bases numbered 7, after V lost 6 bases and J lost 6 bases. The germline CDR1 and CDR2 sequences are MNHNY and SVGAGI (reference sequence). Here the CDR3 DNA reads TGTGCCAGCAGACAGGGGGTTGGCCCTCAGCCCCAGCATTTT. Its translation is CASRQGVGPQPQHF.

This clone was observed a single time. The chain uses TRBV27 and TRBJ1-2; 9 bases line up with TRBD1. CDR3 length: 13 residues. V was clipped by 6 bases and J by 5 bases; unmatched bases: 4. Germline CDR1 is MNHEY and CDR2 is SMNVEV (reference sequence). The CDR3 here is CASSHGTGYGYTF. CDR3 nucleotide sequence: TGTGCCAGCAGCCATGGGACAGGGTATGGCTACACCTTC.

As to this clone: Other DNA sequences in this specimen translate into the identical CDR3. The chain combines TRBV6-1 with TRBJ2-1; TRBD2 aligns across 9 bases. The CDR3 spans 15 residues. Looked up from germline, CDR1 is MNHNS and CDR2 is SASEGT. Trimming cost V 5 bases and J 0 bases; bases outside gene matches: 2. CDR3 DNA: TGTGCCAGCAGTCGACTAGCGGACTCCTACAATGAGCAGTTCTTC. This translates into CASSRLADSYNEQFF.

This clone has just a few counts. The gene calls are TRBV2 and TRBJ1-2; D remains unclear. V shed 7 bases and J shed 8 bases, with 11 bases lying between them. This CDR3 is built from 11 residues. Germline V CDR1 and CDR2: SNHLY, FYNNEI. The CDR3 nucleotides read TGTGCCAGCACCCCCCTCGGCGGCTACACCTTC. This sequence encodes CASTPLGGYTF.